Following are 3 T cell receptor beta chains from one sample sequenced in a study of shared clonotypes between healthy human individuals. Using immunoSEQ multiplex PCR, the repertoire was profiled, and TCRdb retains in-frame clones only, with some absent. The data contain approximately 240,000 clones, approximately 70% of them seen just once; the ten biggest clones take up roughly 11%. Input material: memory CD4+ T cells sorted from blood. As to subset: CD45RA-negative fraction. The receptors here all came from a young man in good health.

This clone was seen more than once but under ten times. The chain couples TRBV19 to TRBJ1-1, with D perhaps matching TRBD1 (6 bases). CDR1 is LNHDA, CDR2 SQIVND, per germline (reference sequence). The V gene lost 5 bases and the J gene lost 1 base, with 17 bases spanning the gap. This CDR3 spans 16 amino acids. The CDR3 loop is CASSSPPGEGNTEAFF. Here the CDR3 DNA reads TGTGCCAGTAGTTCTCCCCCAGGGGAGGGGAACACTGAAGCTTTCTTT.

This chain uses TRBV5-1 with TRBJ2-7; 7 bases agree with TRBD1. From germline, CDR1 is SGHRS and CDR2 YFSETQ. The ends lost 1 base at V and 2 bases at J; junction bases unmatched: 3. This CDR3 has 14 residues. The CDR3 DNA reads TGCGCCAGCAGCTTGCTGGGACAGACCTACGAGCAGTACTTC. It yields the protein CASSLLGQTYEQYF.

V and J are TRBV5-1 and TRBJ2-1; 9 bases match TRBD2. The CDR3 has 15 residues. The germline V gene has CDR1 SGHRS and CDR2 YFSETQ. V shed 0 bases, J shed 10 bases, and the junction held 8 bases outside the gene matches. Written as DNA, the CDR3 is TGCGCCAGCAGCTTGGCTGGGCTAGCGGGGCGGGAGCAGTTCTTC. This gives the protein CASSLAGLAGREQFF. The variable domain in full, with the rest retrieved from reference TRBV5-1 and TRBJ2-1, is KAGVTQTPRYLIKTRGQQVTLSCSPISGHRSVSWYQQTPGQGLQFLFEYFSETQRNKGNFPGRFSGRQFSNSRSEMNVSTLELGDSALYLCASSLAGLAGREQFFGPGTRLTVL.